The entry below gives a single TCR beta chain sequence along with its context. Its antigen is undetermined. The sample belongs to a study of cytomegalovirus exposure and HLA in healthy donors. General study findings and limits: In an earlier analysis, productive rearrangement rates for most beta V segments clustered near 87% or 30%. Looking again later, the authors saw that most CMV-associated TCR beta chains seemed HLA-restricted. Accounts indicate the classifier identified cytomegalovirus status with strong specificity and sensitivity. TCR beta chains numbering roughly 150 were designated cytomegalovirus-associated.

It was with 60 Vbeta and 13 Jbeta primers that the PCR ran. The method was immunoSEQ multiplex PCR; TCRdb's version includes in-frame clones alone and lacks a portion of them. This table holds around 300,000 clones, approximately 70% found once. The CDR3 consists of 17 residues. Trimming removed 1 base from V and 3 bases from J, with 15 bases in between. Germline values: CDR1 SGHAT, CDR2 FQNNGV. The sequence derives from a female donor in good health and CMV-seronegative. The chain links TRBV11-2 to TRBJ2-2; D might be TRBD1 (6 bases). The sequenced sample consisted of PBMCs. The CDR3 DNA follows: TGTGCCAGCAGCTTAGGTTACCGGGACACCGACACCGGGGAGCTGTTTTTT. This sequence encodes CASSLGYRDTDTGELFF. The variable domain in full, with the rest retrieved from reference TRBV11-2 and TRBJ2-2, is EAGVAQSPRYKIIEKRQSVAFWCNPISGHATLYWYQQILGQGPKLLIQFQNNGVVDDSQLPKDRFSAERLKGVDSTLKIQPAKLEDSAVYLCASSLGYRDTDTGELFFGEGSRLTVL.